The 17 T cell receptor beta chains below were found in one sample sequenced in a study of blood T cells in healthy people across ages. Using a J-beta primer mix together with a sample-barcoded 5' primer, a second PCR was run for about 6 to 12 cycles. TCRdb re-called the 5' RACE reads with MiXCR, one entry per CDR3 protein. Found here are under 1,000,000 distinct CDR3 sequences, 35% to 60% of them singletons; the top ten hold about a sixth. Input material: blood. Receptors were obtained from an elderly man in good health.

The V gene is TRBV4-2, the J gene TRBJ2-2; D gene ambiguous. The CDR3 has 13 amino acids. The V end was cut by 6 bases, the J end by 0 bases, with 5 bases between. Per the germline V gene, CDR1 is LGHNA and CDR2 is YNFKEQ. The CDR3: CASSRPNTGELFF. CDR3 nucleotides: TGTGCCAGCAGTCGGCCGAACACCGGGGAGCTGTTTTTT.

This chain joins TRBV4-3 and TRBJ2-1; TRBD2 agrees at 7 bases. The CDR3 runs to 16 residues. Per germline, CDR1 LGHNA and CDR2 YSLEER. V lost 2 bases to trimming and J lost 2 bases; unmatched junction nucleotides: 6. The CDR3 region has the DNA TGCGCCAGCAGCCAATTTGCGGGAGTCACCTACAATGAGCAGTTCTTC. Its protein product is CASSQFAGVTYNEQFF.

The chain joins TRBV12-3 or TRBV12-4 to TRBJ2-6, with D hard to call. Trimming pared 6 bases from V and 4 bases from J, leaving 7 bases between. The CDR3 covers 13 residues. The CDR3 sequence: CASRFLGANVLTF. The CDR3 bases are TGTGCCAGCAGATTTCTCGGGGCCAACGTCCTGACTTTC.

The CDR3: CAISESRTATYEQYF. The CDR3 DNA sequence: TGTGCCATCAGTGAGTCCAGGACAGCCACCTACGAGCAGTACTTC. This chain connects TRBV10-3 to TRBJ2-7, with D possibly TRBD1 on 6 matching bases. This CDR3 comprises 15 residues. Germline V gene sequence: CDR1 ENHRY, CDR2 SYGVKD. V was cut by 0 bases and J by 2 bases, with 11 bases left in between.

This clonotype was detected only a few times. The chain recombines TRBV10-2 with TRBJ2-7; D gene unclear. The J call may be wrong; the DNA end is better matched by TRBJ2-5. The CDR3 runs 14 residues. Germline V gives CDR1 WSHSY, CDR2 SAAADI. The CDR3 reads CASSASLKRETQYF. The CDR3 bases are TGCGCCAGCAGTGCGTCTCTGAAGAGAGAGACCCAGTACTTC.

The sample holds a few counts of this clonotype. V gene TRBV4-1 combines with J gene TRBJ1-2; D gene ambiguous. This CDR3 is built from 14 residues. The germline V gene encodes CDR1 MGHRA and CDR2 YSYEKL. Trimming shortened V by 2 bases and J by 2 bases, and 9 bases separated the two germline ends. CDR3 nucleotides: TGCGCCAGCAGCCAAACTCAGGAAAACTATGGCTACACCTTC. Translating gives CASSQTQENYGYTF.

The V and J genes are TRBV2 and TRBJ2-1; 11 positions match TRBD2. This CDR3 is built from 15 residues. Germline V gene sequence: CDR1 SNHLY, CDR2 FYNNEI. Germline trimming cut 7 bases from V and 8 bases from J; bases unmatched to any gene: 10. This CDR3 reads CASTLSGRAGDEQFF. DNA for the CDR3: TGTGCCAGCACCCTTAGCGGGAGGGCCGGGGATGAGCAGTTCTTC.

This clonotype showed up just once. The rearrangement links TRBV5-1 to TRBJ2-6, with D unresolved. Germline V gives CDR1 SGHRS, CDR2 YFSETQ. The CDR3 runs to 15 residues. V was trimmed by 0 bases and J by 3 bases, leaving 7 bases between them. The CDR3 is CASSLASFGANVLTF. CDR3 sequence (DNA): TGCGCCAGCAGCTTGGCAAGCTTTGGGGCCAACGTCCTGACTTTC.

The J gene is TRBJ1-2, the V gene TRBV20-1, with TRBD1 matching 7 bases. Germline V gives CDR1 DFQATT, CDR2 SNEGSKA (reference sequence). With V trimmed by 0 bases and J by 2 bases, 15 bases remained unmatched. CDR3 length: 18 residues. The CDR3 loop is CSARDLGAGGNSNYGYTF. The CDR3 nucleotides are TGCAGTGCTAGAGATCTAGGGGCAGGGGGTAACTCAAACTATGGCTACACCTTC.

The J gene is TRBJ2-7, the V gene TRBV29-1, with D possibly matching TRBD1 (6 bases). The CDR3 has 13 amino acids. Trimming took 1 base from V and 3 from J, leaving 10 bases between them. Germline CDR1 and CDR2: SQVTM and ANQGSEA. CDR3: CSVEGRGFYEQYF. CDR3 nucleotides: TGCAGCGTTGAAGGCAGGGGCTTCTACGAGCAGTACTTC.

This clonotype was observed a handful of times. The rearrangement links TRBV11-1 to TRBJ2-4; D is unresolved. The germline gives CDR1 SGHAT, CDR2 FQDESV (reference sequence). CDR3 length: 15 amino acids. V gave up 2 bases and J gave up 5 bases, with 13 bases separating them. CDR3 protein: CASSLNCGAENIQYF. CDR3 nucleotides: TGTGCCAGCAGCTTAAATTGTGGCGCGGAAAACATTCAGTACTTC.

V and J are TRBV12-3 or TRBV12-4 and TRBJ2-1; TRBD1 matches 9 bases. The CDR3 extends over 15 amino acids. J gave up 7 bases and V 8 bases, and 12 bases lay outside the gene matches. This chain's CDR3 is CASSFTGGAGNEQFF. The CDR3 region has the DNA TGTGCCAGCTCCTTCACAGGGGGCGCGGGGAATGAGCAGTTCTTC.

This clonotype has just a few counts. J is TRBJ2-1 and V is TRBV29-1, with TRBD2 matching 8 bases. Germline lookup yields CDR1 SQVTM and CDR2 ANQGSEA. After removal of 4 bases from V and 1 base from J, the junction contained 9 bases not matched to a gene. The length of the CDR3 is 16 residues. The CDR3 protein is CSVVDPSGPSYNEQFF. Written as DNA, the CDR3 is TGCAGCGTTGTTGACCCTAGCGGGCCTTCCTACAATGAGCAGTTCTTC.

V gene TRBV20-1 combines with J gene TRBJ1-1; 8 nucleotides agree with TRBD1. Germline trimming cut 3 bases from V and 1 base from J; bases unmatched to any gene: 7. There are 15 residues in the CDR3. Germline V gene sequence: CDR1 DFQATT, CDR2 SNEGSKA (reference sequence). The CDR3 nucleotides are TGCAGTGCTAGCCCAGGGGGCAGGGCGAACACTGAAGCTTTCTTT. The encoded protein is CSASPGGRANTEAFF.

Points on this clonotype: This could be a read error, since a much larger clone is one nucleotide away. The chain couples TRBV18 to TRBJ2-5; D is unresolved. The CDR3 length is 11 residues. V was shortened by 9 bases and J by 11 bases, with 16 bases between the two germline ends. CDR1 KGHSH and CDR2 LQKENI come from the germline V gene. The CDR3 bases are TGTGCCAGTCGGTATCAGGATGAGCAGTACTTC. Translation: CASRYQDEQYF.

The rearrangement links TRBV20-1 to TRBJ2-5; 7 nucleotides align to TRBD2. V lost 1 base, J lost 1 base, and 3 bases stayed unmatched. CDR1 and CDR2 from the germline V gene are DFQATT and SNEGSKA (reference sequence). This CDR3 has 14 amino acids. In DNA, the CDR3 is TGCAGTGCTAGAGGCACTAGCGTCCAAGAGACCCAGTACTTC. Translating gives CSARGTSVQETQYF.

The chain carries TRBV6-1 and TRBJ2-5; 7 bases match TRBD2. Germline CDR1 reads MNHNS; CDR2 reads SASEGT. Trimming removed 4 bases from V and 11 bases from J; junction bases left unmatched: 10. This CDR3 has 13 residues. The CDR3 DNA reads TGTGCCAGCAGTGTGGGAGGGCGGAATGAGCAGTACTTC. Protein product: CASSVGGRNEQYF.